There are a few counts of the clone carrying this TCR beta chain. Its specificity is unknown. Mouse names are used for the genes. The sequenced fragment ends 1 residue before the CDR3 boundary, so the rest is inferred from the germline J gene. The sample is drawn from a study of tissue T cells after allogeneic stem cell transplantation. Findings and limits, study-wide: Few T cell clones were shared across patients, but motif clusters showed tissue-specific shared signatures.

TCRdb's table, derived via immunoSEQ multiplex PCR, lists solely in-frame clones and lacks some. The data contain some 8,300 clones, roughly 44% of them seen just once; the ten biggest clones take up 1.5%. Germline V CDR1 and CDR2: LGHNA, YSYQKL. V was pared by 0 bases and J by 10 bases, with 10 bases of the junction left unmatched. The CDR3 spans 16 residues. Time point of the sample: mouse harvest day 7 after allogeneic transplant. The graft held 10^6 splenic CD5+ T cells and 10^7 T-cell-depleted bone marrow cells. This mouse GVHD model was MHC-mismatched B6 to BALB/c, profiled day 7 or 14. This chain connects TRBV2 to TRBJ2-1; 9 bases line up with TRBD2. The sequence was obtained from a female BALB/c mouse given C57BL/6 T cells with graft-versus-host disease after an allogeneic hematopoietic cell transplant. Sequencing was done on a sample of skin. The DNA read from the CDR3 is TGTGCCAGCAGCCAAGATCTCACTGGGGGGTCCTGGGAGCAGTTC. Its protein product is CASSQDLTGGSWEQF. The whole CDR3 is CASSQDLTGGSWEQFF.